The 19 T cell receptor beta chains below all came from one sample that was sequenced in a study of T-cell memory formation after mild COVID-19. TCRdb called the 5' RACE reads again in MiXCR, with one record for every CDR3 protein. The data show fewer than 600,000 distinct CDR3 sequences, about 22% seen once. Sequences were obtained from PBMCs or a T cell subset sorted from them (not recorded which). The origin of the receptors is an adult woman who had mild COVID-19 (a few samples of this study predate the infection). Cell type and time point are not known.

This clonotype was found a few times. J is TRBJ2-5 and V is TRBV4-2; 8 bases fit TRBD2. Germline CDR1 is LGHNA and CDR2 is YNFKEQ. Trimming at V came to 3 bases and at J to 3 bases, leaving 0 bases not matched to a gene. This CDR3 has 13 residues. The CDR3 loop is CASSQTSEETQYF. Written as DNA, the CDR3 is TGTGCCAGCAGCCAGACTAGCGAAGAGACCCAGTACTTC.

The rearrangement links TRBV5-1 to TRBJ1-1, with D tentatively TRBD1 (5 bases). CDR1 SGHRS and CDR2 YFSETQ come from the germline V gene. V was cut by 5 bases and J by 3 bases, with 14 bases left in between. This CDR3 has 14 amino acids. The CDR3 loop reads CASSYYDSDTEAFF. As DNA, the CDR3 is TGCGCCAGCAGTTACTACGACAGTGACACTGAAGCTTTCTTT.

This clonotype has a count of ten or more. The CDR3 reads CASSSSRDGYTGELFF. DNA for the CDR3: TGTGCCAGCAGCTCAAGCCGAGATGGGTACACCGGGGAGCTGTTTTTT. The chain recombines TRBV6-4 with TRBJ2-2; D unresolved. V lost 6 bases, J lost 3 bases, and 17 bases lay in between. Looked up from germline, CDR1 is MRHNA and CDR2 is SNTAGT. The CDR3 spans 16 residues.

This clonotype was detected only once. This chain uses TRBV4-3 with TRBJ1-3; D gene ambiguous. CDR1 and CDR2 from the germline V gene are LGHNA and YSLEER. V shed 0 bases and J shed 0 bases, with 9 bases lying between them. This CDR3 has 16 residues. CDR3 region: CASSQDMISSGNTIYF. The CDR3 nucleotides read TGCGCCAGCAGCCAAGACATGATTAGCTCTGGAAACACCATATATTTT.

This clonotype came up a few times. V and J are TRBV20-1 and TRBJ1-2; 8 bases match TRBD1. The CDR3 contains 12 residues. V lost 6 bases, J lost 4 bases, and 4 bases stayed unmatched. From germline, CDR1 is DFQATT and CDR2 SNEGSKA (reference sequence). CDR3 sequence: CSALQGGYGYTF. CDR3 coding DNA: TGCAGTGCCTTACAGGGGGGCTATGGCTACACCTTC.

This clonotype was observed a few times. This chain joins TRBV24-1 and TRBJ2-7; D is possibly TRBD1 or TRBD2 (5 bases each). V lost 4 bases to trimming and J lost 6 bases, with 15 bases between them. The CDR3 is 14 amino acids. CDR1 and CDR2 from the germline V gene are KGHDR and SFDVKD. CDR3 region: CATSEWDGYGEQYF. In DNA, the CDR3 is TGTGCCACCAGTGAATGGGACGGGTATGGCGAGCAGTACTTC.

A few counts support this clonotype. The chain joins TRBV9 to TRBJ1-2; 7 bases map to TRBD1. The ends lost 4 bases at V and 6 bases at J; junction bases unmatched: 12. This CDR3 region has 15 residues. CDR1 is SGDLS, CDR2 YYNGEE, per germline. In nucleotides, the CDR3 is TGTGCCAGCAGCCCCCCTAACAGGGGCGGCGATGGCTACACCTTC. Its protein is CASSPPNRGGDGYTF.

The chain combines TRBV2 with TRBJ2-5; 8 bases match TRBD1. Looked up from germline, CDR1 is SNHLY and CDR2 is FYNNEI. The V gene end was trimmed by 6 bases and the J gene end by 4 bases; junction bases not matched to a gene: 10. The CDR3 consists of 15 residues. The CDR3 DNA is TGTGCCAGCAGGGGACAGGTAGGGTCAGGAGAGACCCAGTACTTC. Amino acid sequence: CASRGQVGSGETQYF.

The chain is built from TRBV7-2 and TRBJ2-5, with D possibly matching TRBD2 (5 bases). CDR3 length: 15 residues. Germline CDR1 is SGHTA and CDR2 is FQGNSA. Deletions cut 1 base from V and 5 bases from J, with 14 bases between. The CDR3 loop reads CASSLVRGARETQYF. DNA for the CDR3: TGTGCCAGCAGCTTAGTACGGGGAGCTAGGGAGACCCAGTACTTC.

This clonotype was counted ten times or more. This chain connects TRBV4-2 to TRBJ2-4, with a possible D match to TRBD2 (6 bases). From germline, CDR1 is LGHNA and CDR2 YNFKEQ. The CDR3 has 15 amino acids. V lost 1 base and J 6 bases, leaving 13 bases between the germline ends. The CDR3 protein is CASSQAASAGNIQYF. The CDR3, as DNA: TGTGCCAGCAGCCAAGCCGCTAGCGCGGGAAACATTCAGTACTTC.

This chain links TRBV6-5 with TRBJ2-5; 7 positions match TRBD2. Trimming at V came to 2 bases and at J to 2 bases, leaving 8 bases not matched to a gene. This CDR3 has 16 amino acids. Germline CDR1 and CDR2: MNHEY and SVGAGI. The CDR3 here is CASSYGAGAPQETQYF. The CDR3 coding sequence is TGTGCCAGCAGTTACGGGGCGGGAGCTCCACAAGAGACCCAGTACTTC.

This clonotype was detected a few times. The DNA of the CDR3 is TGCGCCAGCAGCAAGACTAGCGGGGGATCTAGCACAGATACGCAGTATTTT. Protein product: CASSKTSGGSSTDTQYF. The rearrangement uses TRBV5-1 and TRBJ2-3, with 12 bases identical to TRBD2. The CDR3 sequence is 17 residues long. Per germline, CDR1 SGHRS and CDR2 YFSETQ. V trimming: 4 bases; J trimming: 0 bases; junction bases outside the gene matches: 6.

The V call is TRBV7-9, the J call TRBJ1-4; D call uncertain. V dropped 3 bases and J dropped 8 bases, with 16 bases sitting between them. The CDR3 sequence is 15 residues long. Germline V CDR1 and CDR2: SEHNR, FQNEAQ (reference sequence). The CDR3 DNA is TGTGCCAGCAGCTTTGTCCCGCCGGGGAACGAAAAACTGTTTTTT. Protein sequence: CASSFVPPGNEKLFF.

The table lists this clonotype with a few counts. The chain links TRBV5-1 to TRBJ1-2; 9 bases line up with TRBD1. V gave up 4 bases and J gave up 7 bases; unmatched junction bases: 14. Germline V lookup: CDR1 SGHRS, CDR2 YFSETQ. This CDR3 has 16 residues. The CDR3 sequence: CASSLDSGTGLGGYTF. DNA for the CDR3: TGCGCCAGCAGCCTCGATTCCGGGACAGGGTTAGGTGGCTACACCTTC.

This clonotype was found a few times. This chain links TRBV20-1 with TRBJ2-7, with TRBD1 matching over 8 bases. Germline trimming cut 3 bases from V and 5 bases from J; bases unmatched to any gene: 3. Germline CDR1 and CDR2: DFQATT and SNEGSKA (reference sequence). This CDR3 comprises 12 residues. The CDR3: CSARQGANEQYF. DNA for the CDR3: TGCAGTGCTAGGCAGGGGGCTAACGAGCAGTACTTC.

V usage is TRBV12-3 or TRBV12-4 and J usage is TRBJ1-5; D is possibly TRBD1 (5 bases). Between the trimmed V and J ends, which lost 8 bases and 9 bases, there was a span of 17 bases. CDR3 size: 13 residues. The CDR3 region has the DNA TGTGCCAGCCTAGGGGCATGGGGACTGCCCCAGCATTTT. It encodes CASLGAWGLPQHF.

J is TRBJ2-2 and V is TRBV5-1; the D is unclear. Germline CDR1 is SGHRS and CDR2 is YFSETQ. V was pared by 5 bases and J by 4 bases, with 15 bases between. This CDR3 spans 15 amino acids. The CDR3 sequence is CASRPNGSPTGELFF. The CDR3 region has the DNA TGCGCCAGCAGGCCGAACGGCAGTCCCACCGGGGAGCTGTTTTTT.

This clonotype was recorded a few times. The chain is built from TRBV5-1 and TRBJ2-3; 10 bases match TRBD2. Germline assignment: CDR1 SGHRS and CDR2 YFSETQ. The J segment lost 0 bases and the V segment lost 2 bases, leaving 0 bases of the junction unmatched. The CDR3 spans 15 residues. As DNA, the CDR3 is TGCGCCAGCAGCTTTAGCGGGGGGAGCACAGATACGCAGTATTTT. This translates into CASSFSGGSTDTQYF.

Only a few counts were recorded for this clonotype. The chain carries TRBV9 and TRBJ2-7, with D tentatively TRBD2 (6 bases). Germline V gene data show CDR1 as SGDLS and CDR2 as YYNGEE. The ends were cut back, 0 bases at V and 1 base at J, with 8 bases in the middle. The CDR3 is 14 residues long. In DNA, the CDR3 is TGTGCCAGCAGCGTAGGGGACTCTTCCTACGAGCAGTACTTC. Its translation is CASSVGDSSYEQYF.